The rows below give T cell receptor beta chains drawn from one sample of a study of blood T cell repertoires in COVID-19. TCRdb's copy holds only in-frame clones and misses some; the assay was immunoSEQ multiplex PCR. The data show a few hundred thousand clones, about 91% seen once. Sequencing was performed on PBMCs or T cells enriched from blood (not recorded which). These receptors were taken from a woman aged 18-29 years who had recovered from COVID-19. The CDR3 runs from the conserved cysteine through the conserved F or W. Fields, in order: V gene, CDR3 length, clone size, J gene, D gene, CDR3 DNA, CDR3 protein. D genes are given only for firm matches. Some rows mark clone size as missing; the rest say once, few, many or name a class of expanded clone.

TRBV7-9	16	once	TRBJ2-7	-	TGTGCCAGCAGCTTAACAGACAGGGTTGTGGGGGGCGAGCAGTACTTC	CASSLTDRVVGGEQYF
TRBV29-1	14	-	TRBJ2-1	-	TGCAGCGTCCCCACAAGGGGCATTCACAATGAGCAGTTCTTC	CSVPTRGIHNEQFF
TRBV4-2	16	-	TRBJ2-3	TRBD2	TGTGCCAGCAGCCAAGACCACCGGGGGGGCGTAGATACGCAGTATTTT	CASSQDHRGGVDTQYF
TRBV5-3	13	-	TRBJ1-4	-	TGTGCCAGAACCCCGGGGATTAATGAAAAACTGTTTTTT	CARTPGINEKLFF
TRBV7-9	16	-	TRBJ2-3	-	TGTGCCAGCAGCTTAGAAGGGGTGTTGGGCACAGATACGCAGTATTTT	CASSLEGVLGTDTQYF
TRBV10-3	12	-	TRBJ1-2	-	TGTGCCATACAGGATCTTAACTATGGCTACACCTTC	CAIQDLNYGYTF
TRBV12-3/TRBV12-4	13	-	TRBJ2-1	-	TGTGCCAGCAGTCTGAACCAGCAGGCTGAGCAGTTCTTC	CASSLNQQAEQFF
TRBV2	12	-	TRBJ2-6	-	TGTGCGCTACGCCTGGGGGCCAACGTCCTGACTTTC	CALRLGANVLTF
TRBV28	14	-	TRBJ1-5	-	TGTGCCACCTTTATTAGGGGGAGTTCTCAGCCCCAGCATTTT	CATFIRGSSQPQHF
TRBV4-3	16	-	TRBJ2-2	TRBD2	TGCGCCAGCAGCCAAGATCGAGCGGGACGGACCGGGGAGCTGTTTTTT	CASSQDRAGRTGELFF
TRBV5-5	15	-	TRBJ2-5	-	TGTGCCAGCAGCTTGCTCCCCCTGTACCAAGAGACCCAGTACTTC	CASSLLPLYQETQYF
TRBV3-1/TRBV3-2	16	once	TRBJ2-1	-	TGTGCCAGCAGCCAAGGGGGCTGGGGCGGGGAAAATGAGCAGTTCTTC	CASSQGGWGGENEQFF
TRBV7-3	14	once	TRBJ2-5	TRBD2	TGTGCCAGCAGCCTAGCGGGAGGGCCTATCCCCTTGTACTTC	CASSLAGGPIPLYF
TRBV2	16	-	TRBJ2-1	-	TGTGCCAGCAACAGAAAGACAGTCGCTCCCGGGAATGAGCAGTTCTTC	CASNRKTVAPGNEQFF
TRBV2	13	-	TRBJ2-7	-	TGTGCCAGCATCGCGGGGATTTCCTACGAGCAGTACTTC	CASIAGISYEQYF
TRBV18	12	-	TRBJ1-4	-	TGTGCCAGCTCATTTGTGGGCGAAAAACTGTTTTTT	CASSFVGEKLFF
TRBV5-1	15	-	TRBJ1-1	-	TGCGCCAGCACCACGGGCGGGGGAGTGAACACTGAAGCTTTCTTT	CASTTGGGVNTEAFF
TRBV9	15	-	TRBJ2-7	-	TGTGCCAGCAGCGGCGACCTCGGGAGAGGCTACGAGCAGTACTTC	CASSGDLGRGYEQYF
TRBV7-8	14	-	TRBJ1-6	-	TGTGCCAGCAGCCAAGGACAGAGCCATTCACCCCTCCACTTT	CASSQGQSHSPLHF
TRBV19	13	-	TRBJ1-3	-	TGTGCCAGTAGTGAGAACTCTGGAAACACCATATATTTT	CASSENSGNTIYF
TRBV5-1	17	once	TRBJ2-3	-	TGCGCCAGCAGCTTATTAGCGGGCCTGACAGGTACAGATACGCAGTATTTT	CASSLLAGLTGTDTQYF
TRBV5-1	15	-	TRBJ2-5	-	TGCGCCAGCAGCCGACTGGCGGAGGGGCAAGAGACCCAGTACTTC	CASSRLAEGQETQYF
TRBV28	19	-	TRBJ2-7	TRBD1	TGTGCCAGCAGTCCGACCGGGGACAGCTCGATTAACTTTGTCGACGAGCAGTACTTC	CASSPTGDSSINFVDEQYF
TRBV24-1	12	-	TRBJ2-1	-	TGTGCCACCCGAGGGATTTACAATGAGCAGTTCTTC	CATRGIYNEQFF
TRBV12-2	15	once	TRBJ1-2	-	TGTGCAAGTCGCTCGCCGACAGGCTCTAACTATGGCTACACCTTC	CASRSPTGSNYGYTF
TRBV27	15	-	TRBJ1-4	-	TGTGCCAGCAGCTCGAGGACAGAAGGAAATGAAAAACTGTTTTTT	CASSSRTEGNEKLFF
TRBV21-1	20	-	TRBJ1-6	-	TGTGCCAGCAGCAAACCCCAGACAGGGGAATTGGTATCCTATAATTCACCCCTCCACTTT	CASSKPQTGELVSYNSPLHF
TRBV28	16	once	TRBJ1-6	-	TGTGCCAGCAGTTTAGCGGGGGGCGGCTATAATTCACCCCTCCACTTT	CASSLAGGGYNSPLHF
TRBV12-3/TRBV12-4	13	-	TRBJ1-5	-	TGTGCCAGCGGTAGAGGGAAAGGCCAGCCCCAGCATTTT	CASGRGKGQPQHF
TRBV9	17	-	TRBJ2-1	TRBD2	TGTGCCAGCAGCGAGACCCCCGGGACTAGTAGCTACAATGAGCAGTTCTTC	CASSETPGTSSYNEQFF
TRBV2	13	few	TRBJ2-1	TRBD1	TGTGCCAGCAGGGACAGGGCCTACAATGAGCAGTTCTTC	CASRDRAYNEQFF
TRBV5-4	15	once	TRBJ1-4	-	TGTGCCAGCAGCTTGGCGGGGGGATCTAATGAAAAACTGTTTTTT	CASSLAGGSNEKLFF
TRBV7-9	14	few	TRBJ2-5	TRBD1	TGTGCCAGCAGCCTGGGACAGGGGTGGGAGACCCAGTACTTC	CASSLGQGWETQYF
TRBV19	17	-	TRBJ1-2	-	TGTGCCAGTAGTACAACCGGGACACAGTTTATACTCTATGGCTACACCTTC	CASSTTGTQFILYGYTF
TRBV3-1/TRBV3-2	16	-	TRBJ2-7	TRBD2	TGTGCCAGCAGCCAAGGGACTAGCGGGAGAGGCTACGAGCAGTACTTC	CASSQGTSGRGYEQYF
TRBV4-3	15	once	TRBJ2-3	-	TGCGCCAGCAGCCGGGGAGTATCTAGCACAGATACGCAGTATTTT	CASSRGVSSTDTQYF
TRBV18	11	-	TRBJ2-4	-	TGTGCCAGCTCACCATCTAACATTCAGTACTTC	CASSPSNIQYF
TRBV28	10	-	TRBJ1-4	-	TGTGCCAGTAGTAATGAAAAACTGTTTTTT	CASSNEKLFF
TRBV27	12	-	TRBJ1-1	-	TGTGCCAGCAGCTCCCCAGGGGCTGAAGCTTTCTTT	CASSSPGAEAFF
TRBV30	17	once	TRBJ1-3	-	TGTGCCTGGAGTGTACTGCTGGGGAGATCCTCTGGAAACACCATATATTTT	CAWSVLLGRSSGNTIYF
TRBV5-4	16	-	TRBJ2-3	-	TGTGCCAGCAGCCATGGAGGGGAGATGAGCACAGATACGCAGTATTTT	CASSHGGEMSTDTQYF
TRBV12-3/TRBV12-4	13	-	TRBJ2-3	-	TGTGCCAGCAGGAGAACTAGCACAGATACGCAGTATTTT	CASRRTSTDTQYF
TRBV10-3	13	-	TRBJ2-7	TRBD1	TGTGCCATCAGAGGACAGGGTATCTACGAGCAGTACTTC	CAIRGQGIYEQYF
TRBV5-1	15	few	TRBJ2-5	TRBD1	TGCGCCAGCAGCTCGGGGACAGGTTCACAAGAGACCCAGTACTTC	CASSSGTGSQETQYF
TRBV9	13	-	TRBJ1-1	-	TGTGCCAGCACGGAGGGTATTGGGACTGAAGCTTTCTTT	CASTEGIGTEAFF